The 20 T cell receptor beta chains presented below share a single source sample, sequenced in a study of cytomegalovirus exposure and HLA in healthy donors. Primers for the PCR totalled 60 Vbeta and 13 Jbeta. TCRdb's table, derived via immunoSEQ multiplex PCR, lists solely in-frame clones and lacks some. This sample has 100,000 to 150,000 clones; around 68% occur once, and the top ten carry approximately 3.9%. Specimen: PBMCs. Receptors originate from a middle-aged man in good health and CMV-seropositive.

The V call is TRBV28, the J call TRBJ2-2; no definite D call. Germline lookup yields CDR1 MDHEN and CDR2 SYDVKM. V lost 2 bases and J lost 4, with 14 bases in between. The length of the CDR3 is 16 residues. CDR3: CASSLQVLPSTGELFF. DNA of the CDR3: TGTGCCAGCAGTTTACAAGTCCTTCCCAGCACCGGGGAGCTGTTTTTT.

The rearrangement uses TRBV11-1 and TRBJ2-2; D call uncertain. V was trimmed by 2 bases and J by 8 bases, leaving 15 bases between them. Germline CDR1 and CDR2: SGHAT and FQDESV (reference sequence). This CDR3 has 15 amino acids. DNA for the CDR3: TGTGCCAGCAGCTTATCCTGGGCAGGTTTTGGGGAGCTGTTTTTT. Encoded protein: CASSLSWAGFGELFF. The full variable domain, its missing parts supplied by reference TRBV11-1 and TRBJ2-2, is EAEVAQSPRYKITEKSQAVAFWCDPISGHATLYWYRQILGQGPELLVQFQDESVVDDSQLPKDRFSAERLKGVDSTLKIQPAELGDSAMYLCASSLSWAGFGELFFGEGSRLTVL.

The chain employs TRBV5-4 and TRBJ2-7; 8 positions agree with TRBD2. The V gene end was trimmed by 0 bases and the J gene end by 1 base; junction bases not matched to a gene: 3. Looked up from germline, CDR1 is SGHNT and CDR2 is YYREEE (reference sequence). The CDR3 contains 15 residues. CDR3: CASSLAAGGSYEQYF. In nucleotides, the CDR3 is TGTGCCAGCAGCTTGGCTGCGGGAGGATCCTACGAGCAGTACTTC.

The chain is built from TRBV7-2 and TRBJ2-5, with D possibly being TRBD1 (5 bases). The CDR3 runs 15 residues. Trimming removed 1 base from V and 5 bases from J, with 14 bases in between. Germline V gene sequence: CDR1 SGHTA, CDR2 FQGNSA. As DNA, the CDR3 is TGTGCCAGCAGCTTAGGGGCAGGGTACCCCGAGACCCAGTACTTC. Amino acids: CASSLGAGYPETQYF.

This chain joins TRBV28 and TRBJ2-5; TRBD2 might be the D (5 bases). With 6 bases removed from V and 4 bases from J, the gap between germline ends came to 18 bases. CDR1 is MDHEN, CDR2 SYDVKM, per germline. CDR3 size: 15 residues. The CDR3 sequence: CASRRPNLEGETQYF. In DNA form, the CDR3 reads TGTGCCAGCAGGAGACCCAACCTCGAGGGAGAGACCCAGTACTTC. Full variable domain (missing parts from reference TRBV28 and TRBJ2-5): DVKVTQSSRYLVKRTGEKVFLECVQDMDHENMFWYRQDPGLGLRLIYFSYDVKMKEKGDIPEGYSVSREKKERFSLILESASTNQTSMYLCASRRPNLEGETQYFGPGTRLLVL.

This clone turned up a few times. The V gene is TRBV29-1, the J gene TRBJ2-4; TRBD1 aligns across 9 bases. There are 17 residues in the CDR3. V shed 7 bases, J shed 0 bases, and the junction held 13 bases outside the gene matches. Germline V lookup: CDR1 SQVTM, CDR2 ANQGSEA. CDR3 sequence (DNA): TGCAGCGCCGAGGGAGTGGGACAGGGAATAGCCAAAAACATTCAGTACTTC. Protein product: CSAEGVGQGIAKNIQYF.

The V call is TRBV7-9, the J call TRBJ2-7; 8 bases align to TRBD1. CDR3 length: 15 amino acids. Germline V gene sequence: CDR1 SEHNR, CDR2 FQNEAQ (reference sequence). The J segment lost 4 bases and the V segment lost 5 bases, leaving 10 bases of the junction unmatched. Here the CDR3 reads CASSHGTGGPYEQYF. The CDR3, as DNA: TGTGCCAGCAGCCACGGGACAGGCGGTCCTTACGAGCAGTACTTC.

The gene calls are TRBV11-3 and TRBJ2-5; D unresolved. The J call is doubtful: the DNA matches TRBJ2-7 better. In germline, CDR1 is SGHNT, CDR2 YENEEA. The CDR3 is 13 amino acids. The chain's CDR3 is CASSFRHSYEQYF. The CDR3 DNA follows: TGTGCCAGCAGCTTCCGCCACAGTTACGAGCAGTACTTC.

The chain is built from TRBV10-3 and TRBJ2-3; 9 nucleotides agree with TRBD2. This CDR3 contains 14 residues. Germline assignment: CDR1 ENHRY and CDR2 SYGVKD. The V segment lost 6 bases and the J segment 2 bases; nucleotides outside the gene matches: 3. Written as DNA, the CDR3 is TGTGCCATCAGGGGGACTAGCATCACAGATACGCAGTATTTT. Translating gives CAIRGTSITDTQYF.

The chain recombines TRBV5-4 with TRBJ2-2; weak D call: TRBD2 (5 bases). The CDR3 has 14 residues. The V end was cut by 0 bases, the J end by 4 bases, with 7 bases between. Germline V gives CDR1 SGHNT, CDR2 YYREEE (reference sequence). For the CDR3, the DNA is TGTGCCAGCAGCTTGGTCGCGGGCACCGGGGAGCTGTTTTTT. Amino acids: CASSLVAGTGELFF.

Turning to this clone: The same CDR3 can be traced to other DNA sequences in this sample. The V call is TRBV2, the J call TRBJ2-5; 7 nucleotides agree with TRBD1. This CDR3 comprises 13 residues. CDR1 is SNHLY and CDR2 is FYNNEI in the germline V gene. The ends lost 8 bases at V and 5 bases at J; junction bases unmatched: 8. CDR3 nucleotide sequence: TGTGCCAGCCGTAGGGACAGCCAGGAGACCCAGTACTTC. It yields the protein CASRRDSQETQYF.

The genes are TRBV28 and TRBJ1-3, with D maybe TRBD1 (6 bases). The CDR3 totals 17 residues. Germline V lookup: CDR1 MDHEN, CDR2 SYDVKM. Trimming removed 6 bases at V and 4 bases at J, with 22 bases between. The CDR3 nucleotides read TGTGCCAGCAGCCCCAGGATGGCGGGGGCGCGGGGAAACACCATATATTTT. Amino acids: CASSPRMAGARGNTIYF.

This chain joins TRBV4-1 and TRBJ2-7; 7 positions agree with TRBD2. The CDR3 sequence is 16 residues long. Per the germline V gene, CDR1 is MGHRA and CDR2 is YSYEKL. V lost 3 bases and J lost 7; bases outside the gene matches: 15. The CDR3 DNA follows: TGCGCCAGCAGCCAGGCCTTAGTGGCGGGAGTAGGAGAGCAGTACTTC. Translated: CASSQALVAGVGEQYF.

The chain carries TRBV5-4 and TRBJ2-3, with D maybe TRBD2 (6 bases). The CDR3 is 17 residues long. V lost 2 bases and J 2 bases, leaving 18 bases between the germline ends. CDR1 and CDR2 (germline): SGHNT, YYREEE (reference sequence). The CDR3 nucleotides read TGTGCCAGCAGCTTTCCCTCAAACGGGGGAATCACAGATACGCAGTATTTT. Translating gives CASSFPSNGGITDTQYF.

This rearrangement joins TRBV25-1 to TRBJ2-2; D is perhaps TRBD2 (6 bases). CDR1 and CDR2 from the germline V gene are MGHDK and SYGVNS. With 6 bases removed from V and 0 bases from J, the gap between germline ends came to 11 bases. The CDR3 covers 15 residues. The DNA of the CDR3 is TGTGCCAGCAGCTGGCGCGGGGCGAACACCGGGGAGCTGTTTTTT. Protein: CASSWRGANTGELFF. Combining the CDR3 with reference TRBV25-1 and TRBJ2-2 gives the whole variable domain EADIYQTPRYLVIGTGKKITLECSQTMGHDKMYWYQQDPGMELHLIHYSYGVNSTEKGDLSSESTVSRIRTEHFPLTLESARPSHTSQYLCASSWRGANTGELFFGEGSRLTVL.

This chain uses TRBV4-1 with TRBJ1-3, with D perhaps matching TRBD1 (6 bases). The V gene's germline CDR1 is MGHRA and CDR2 YSYEKL. Trimming took 4 bases from V and 0 from J, leaving 10 bases between them. The CDR3 has 15 amino acids. The CDR3 coding sequence is TGCGCCAGCAGCCTCCGGACAGACTCTGGAAACACCATATATTTT. This translates into CASSLRTDSGNTIYF.

The V gene is TRBV7-2, the J gene TRBJ2-2; 10 bases are shared with TRBD2. V lost 1 base to trimming and J lost 7 bases; unmatched junction nucleotides: 9. Germline CDR1 reads SGHTA; CDR2 reads FQGNSA. The CDR3 runs 17 residues. In DNA form, the CDR3 reads TGTGCCAGCAGCTTAGGCGGTAATAGCGGGAGGAGCGGGGAGCTGTTTTTT. It encodes CASSLGGNSGRSGELFF.

This clone was observed once. The chain couples TRBV10-3 to TRBJ2-7; 10 bases match TRBD1. Germline values: CDR1 ENHRY, CDR2 SYGVKD. V was clipped by 3 bases and J by 4 bases; unmatched bases: 3. This CDR3 contains 14 residues. CDR3 amino acids: CAISEGTGAYEQYF. In DNA form, the CDR3 reads TGTGCCATCAGTGAAGGGACAGGGGCATACGAGCAGTACTTC.

CDR3: CASRKAGTGTFF. The CDR3 nucleotides read TGTGCCAGCAGGAAAGCCGGGACAGGGACATTCTTT. The chain uses TRBV13 and TRBJ1-1; 9 bases map to TRBD1. J gave up 14 bases and V 6 bases, and 10 bases lay outside the gene matches. Germline V gene lookup returns CDR1 PRHDT and CDR2 FYEKMQ (reference sequence). This CDR3 has 12 amino acids.

The J gene is TRBJ1-6, the V gene TRBV30, with 9 nucleotides matching TRBD1. The CDR3 extends over 13 amino acids. Trimming took 8 bases from V and 10 from J; bases not matched to a gene: 9. The germline CDR1 and CDR2 sequences are GTSNPN and SVGIG (reference sequence). CDR3 bases: TGTGCCCAAGGAACAGGGGGCTGGTCACCCCTCCACTTT. Its translation: CAQGTGGWSPLHF.